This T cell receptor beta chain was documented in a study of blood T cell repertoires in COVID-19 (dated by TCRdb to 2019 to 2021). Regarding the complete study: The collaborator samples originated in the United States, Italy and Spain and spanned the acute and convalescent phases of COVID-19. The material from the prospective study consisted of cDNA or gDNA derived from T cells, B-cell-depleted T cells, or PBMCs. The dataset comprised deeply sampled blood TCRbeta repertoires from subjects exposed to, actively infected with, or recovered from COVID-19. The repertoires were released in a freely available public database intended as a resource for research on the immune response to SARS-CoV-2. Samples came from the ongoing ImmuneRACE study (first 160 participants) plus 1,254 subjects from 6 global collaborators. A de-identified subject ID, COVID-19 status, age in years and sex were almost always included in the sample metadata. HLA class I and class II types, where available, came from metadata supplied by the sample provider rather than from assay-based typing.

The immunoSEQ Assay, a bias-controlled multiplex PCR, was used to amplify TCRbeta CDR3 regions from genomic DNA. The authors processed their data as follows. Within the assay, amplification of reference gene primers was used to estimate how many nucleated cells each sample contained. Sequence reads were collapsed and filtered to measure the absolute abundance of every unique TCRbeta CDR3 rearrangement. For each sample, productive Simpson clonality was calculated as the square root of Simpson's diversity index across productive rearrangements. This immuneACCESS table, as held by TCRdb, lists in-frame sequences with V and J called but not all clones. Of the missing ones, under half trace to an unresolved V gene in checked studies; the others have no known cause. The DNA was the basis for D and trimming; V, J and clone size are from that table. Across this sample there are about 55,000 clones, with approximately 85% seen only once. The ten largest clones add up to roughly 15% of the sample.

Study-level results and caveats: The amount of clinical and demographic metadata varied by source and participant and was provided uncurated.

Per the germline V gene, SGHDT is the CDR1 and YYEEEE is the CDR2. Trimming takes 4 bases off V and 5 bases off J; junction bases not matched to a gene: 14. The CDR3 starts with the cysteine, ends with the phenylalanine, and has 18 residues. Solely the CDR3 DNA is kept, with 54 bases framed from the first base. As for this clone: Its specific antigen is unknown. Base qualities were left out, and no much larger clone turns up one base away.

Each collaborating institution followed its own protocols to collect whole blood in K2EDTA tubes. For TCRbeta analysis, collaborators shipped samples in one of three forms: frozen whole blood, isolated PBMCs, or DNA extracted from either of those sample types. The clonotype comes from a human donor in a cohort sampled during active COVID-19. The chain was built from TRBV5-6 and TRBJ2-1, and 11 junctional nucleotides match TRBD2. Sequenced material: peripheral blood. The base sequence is TGTGCCAGCAGCCCTTGGAGGGTAGCGGGAGGGCCTAACAATGAGCAGTTCTTC. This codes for CASSPWRVAGGPNNEQFF. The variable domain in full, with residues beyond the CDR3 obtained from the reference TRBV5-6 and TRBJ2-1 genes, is DAGVTQSPTHLIKTRGQQVTLRCSPKSGHDTVSWYQQALGQGPQFIFQYYEEEERQRGNFPDRFSGHQFPNYSSELNVNALLLGDSALYLCASSPWRVAGGPNNEQFFGPGTRLTVL.